This is a list of T cell receptor beta chains from one sample in a study of cytomegalovirus exposure and HLA in healthy donors. TCRdb's copy holds only in-frame clones and misses some; the assay was immunoSEQ multiplex PCR. The table includes a few hundred thousand clones, about 83% detected once. The sample comprised PBMCs. These receptors were obtained from a man aged 35-49 years in good health and CMV-seronegative. Each CDR3 is given with its conserved first and last residue. The order of the fields is clone size, J gene, D gene, V gene, CDR3 DNA, CDR3 protein. A D gene is named only where the DNA matches it firmly. Rows may omit the clone size; those that give it use once, few, many or a size class.

clone size: NA; J gene: TRBJ1-2; D gene: TRBD1; V gene: TRBV6-5; CDR3 DNA: TGTGCCAGCAGTTACGGGACAGGGTCATATGGCTACACCTTC; CDR3 protein: CASSYGTGSYGYTF
clone size: NA; J gene: TRBJ2-6; D gene: TRBD1; V gene: TRBV5-1; CDR3 DNA: TGCGCCAGCAGCTTGGTGGGACAGTCTGGGGCCAACGTCCTGACTTTC; CDR3 protein: CASSLVGQSGANVLTF
clone size: NA; J gene: TRBJ1-1; D gene: NA; V gene: TRBV6-4; CDR3 DNA: TGTGCCAGCAGTGACCGCGGGAGGACTGGAGCTTTCTTT; CDR3 protein: CASSDRGRTGAFF
clone size: few; J gene: TRBJ2-7; D gene: NA; V gene: TRBV2; CDR3 DNA: TGTGCCAGCAGTGATCAGGGGTCGGGCTACGAGCAGTACTTC; CDR3 protein: CASSDQGSGYEQYF
clone size: once; J gene: TRBJ2-7; D gene: TRBD1; V gene: TRBV4-1; CDR3 DNA: TGCGCCAGCAGCCAGTTTCCGGGACAGGGGGCTTCGATCTCCTACGAGCAGTACTTC; CDR3 protein: CASSQFPGQGASISYEQYF
clone size: NA; J gene: TRBJ2-1; D gene: TRBD2; V gene: TRBV11-2; CDR3 DNA: TGTGCCAGCAGCTCCCTAGGGGGACTAGCGGTTTACAATGAGCAGTTCTTC; CDR3 protein: CASSSLGGLAVYNEQFF
clone size: NA; J gene: TRBJ2-7; D gene: TRBD1; V gene: TRBV2; CDR3 DNA: TGTGCCAGCAGGGTAGGGGACAGCATTATATACCCCTACGAGCAGTACTTC; CDR3 protein: CASRVGDSIIYPYEQYF
clone size: NA; J gene: TRBJ2-6; D gene: TRBD1; V gene: TRBV5-1; CDR3 DNA: TGCGCCAGCAGCACGGGACAGGGGAGCTCTGGGGCCAACGTCCTGACTTTC; CDR3 protein: CASSTGQGSSGANVLTF
clone size: NA; J gene: TRBJ1-2; D gene: TRBD1; V gene: TRBV7-2; CDR3 DNA: TGTGCCAGCAGCTTACAGCCGGGACAGGGGGATGGCTACACCTTC; CDR3 protein: CASSLQPGQGDGYTF
clone size: NA; J gene: TRBJ1-6; D gene: NA; V gene: TRBV19; CDR3 DNA: TGTGCCAGTAGTATAGGGGGCCACAGCCATAATTCACCCCTCCACTTT; CDR3 protein: CASSIGGHSHNSPLHF
clone size: NA; J gene: TRBJ1-1; D gene: NA; V gene: TRBV30; CDR3 DNA: TGTGCCTGGAGTGTAGGCCCAGGGGTCACTGAAGCTTTCTTT; CDR3 protein: CAWSVGPGVTEAFF